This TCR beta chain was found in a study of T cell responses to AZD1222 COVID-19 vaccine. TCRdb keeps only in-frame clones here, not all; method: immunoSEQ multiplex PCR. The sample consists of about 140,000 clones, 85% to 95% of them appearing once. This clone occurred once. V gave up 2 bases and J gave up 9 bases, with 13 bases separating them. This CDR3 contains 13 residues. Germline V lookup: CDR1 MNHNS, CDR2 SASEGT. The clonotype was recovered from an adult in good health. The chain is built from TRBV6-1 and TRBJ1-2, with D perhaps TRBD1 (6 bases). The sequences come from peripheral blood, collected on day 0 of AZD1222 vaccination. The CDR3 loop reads CASSEYEGGSYTF. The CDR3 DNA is TGTGCCAGCAGTGAATATGAAGGGGGGAGCTACACCTTC.